Below, 19 T cell receptor beta chains from the same sample are listed, as sequenced in a study of T cell responses to AZD1222 COVID-19 vaccine. Repertoires were generated with immunoSEQ multiplex PCR, while TCRdb's copy carries only in-frame clones and drops some. The sample shows about 140,000 clones, roughly 90% of them seen only once. The sequencing here drew on peripheral blood, taken on day 0 of AZD1222 vaccination. The receptors were gathered from an adult in good health.

Points on this clone: This sample also contains other DNA sequences that code for the same CDR3. The CDR3 DNA follows: TGCGCCAGCAGCTTGGAAGGGGGCAATCAGCCCCAGCATTTT. Translated, it gives CASSLEGGNQPQHF. The chain joins TRBV5-1 to TRBJ1-5, with D perhaps TRBD1 (5 bases). Between the trimmed V and J ends, which lost 0 bases and 2 bases, there was a span of 6 bases. From germline, CDR1 is SGHRS and CDR2 YFSETQ. There are 14 residues in the CDR3.

This clone appeared once. V usage is TRBV9 and J usage is TRBJ1-6, with D perhaps TRBD1 (5 bases). This CDR3 is built from 16 residues. From germline, CDR1 is SGDLS and CDR2 YYNGEE. V dropped 0 bases and J dropped 7 bases, with 14 bases sitting between them. The CDR3 spells CASSVDPGPVNSPLHF. CDR3 sequence (DNA): TGTGCCAGCAGCGTAGATCCAGGGCCGGTAAATTCACCCCTCCACTTT.

The CDR3 nucleotides read TGCGCCAGCAGCTTGGGTATCCCGTCGGGTTACGAGCAGTACTTC. Its translation: CASSLGIPSGYEQYF. This rearrangement joins TRBV5-1 to TRBJ2-7; D not resolved. V was trimmed by 0 bases and J by 4 bases, leaving 14 bases between them. CDR3 length: 15 residues. Germline V gene data show CDR1 as SGHRS and CDR2 as YFSETQ.

V and J are TRBV5-1 and TRBJ1-1, with D possibly matching TRBD1 (5 bases). Germline CDR1 and CDR2: SGHRS and YFSETQ. The CDR3 contains 14 residues. V was pared by 4 bases and J by 1 base, with 11 bases between. CDR3: CASSGITGNTEAFF. The CDR3 coding sequence is TGCGCCAGCAGCGGGATTACAGGGAACACTGAAGCTTTCTTT.

V gene TRBV18 combines with J gene TRBJ2-1; TRBD1 might be the D (5 bases). Looked up from germline, CDR1 is KGHSH and CDR2 is LQKENI. Trimming took off 0 bases at V and 4 bases at J, with 13 bases between the two ends. This CDR3 spans 16 amino acids. The CDR3 region has the DNA TGTGCCAGCTCACCACCTGACAGTAGAGAATACAATGAGCAGTTCTTC. Protein: CASSPPDSREYNEQFF.

The chain carries TRBV3-1 (or the pseudogene TRBV3-2) and TRBJ1-1; the D gene is possibly TRBD1 (6 bases). Germline CDR1 is LGHDT and CDR2 is YNNKEL (reference sequence). The CDR3 is 16 residues long. Trimming shortened V by 4 bases and J by 2 bases, and 17 bases separated the two germline ends. The CDR3 sequence is CASSLWGIQGNTEAFF. For the CDR3, the DNA is TGTGCCAGCAGCCTTTGGGGGATACAGGGAAACACTGAAGCTTTCTTT.

This sequence joins TRBV4-1 and TRBJ2-3; 8 bases line up with TRBD2. Unmatched junction bases numbered 9, after V lost 1 base and J lost 6 bases. CDR3 length: 16 amino acids. Germline CDR1 is MGHRA and CDR2 is YSYEKL. The CDR3 region is CASSQGLARKPDTQYF. CDR3 nucleotides: TGCGCCAGCAGCCAAGGACTAGCGAGAAAGCCCGATACGCAGTATTTT.

V gene TRBV25-1 combines with J gene TRBJ2-1; tentative D call: TRBD2 (5 bases). Looked up from germline, CDR1 is MGHDK and CDR2 is SYGVNS. With 8 bases removed from V and 7 bases from J, the gap between germline ends came to 15 bases. The CDR3 is 13 residues long. The CDR3 loop is CASARVRGNEQFF. The CDR3 DNA follows: TGTGCCAGCGCCCGCGTCCGGGGTAATGAGCAGTTCTTC.

The V call is TRBV3-1 (or the pseudogene TRBV3-2), the J call TRBJ1-2, with TRBD1 matching over 8 bases. Germline CDR1 is LGHDT and CDR2 is YNNKEL (reference sequence). The V and J ends lost 0 bases and 2 bases, in that order; junction bases with no gene match: 5. The CDR3 has 16 residues. CDR3 in amino acids: CASSQDVRTGNYGYTF. CDR3 nucleotide sequence: TGTGCCAGCAGCCAAGACGTTCGGACAGGGAACTATGGCTACACCTTC.

The chain has TRBV18 and TRBJ1-1, with D uncertain. CDR3 length: 13 amino acids. CDR1 and CDR2 from the germline V gene are KGHSH and LQKENI. V was trimmed by 5 bases and J by 0 bases, leaving 7 bases between them. The CDR3, as DNA: TGTGCCAGCTCAAAGACGGTGAACACTGAAGCTTTCTTT. Protein: CASSKTVNTEAFF.

The CDR3: CAIRQPQGVGEEKLFF. The CDR3 DNA follows: TGTGCCATCCGTCAGCCTCAGGGGGTCGGGGAAGAAAAACTGTTTTTT. This chain joins TRBV28 and TRBJ1-4; 7 nucleotides match TRBD1. Germline CDR1 MDHEN, CDR2 SYDVKM. The CDR3 extends over 16 amino acids. With V trimmed by 10 bases and J by 8 bases, 19 bases remained unmatched.

The chain couples TRBV28 to TRBJ2-7; D is unclear. This CDR3 is built from 15 residues. V gave up 1 base and J gave up 3 bases, with 13 bases separating them. Germline-derived CDR1 and CDR2 are MDHEN and SYDVKM. The CDR3 DNA sequence: TGTGCCAGCAGTTTATCACGGGTGGTTAGCTACGAGCAGTACTTC. Its protein is CASSLSRVVSYEQYF.

The chain couples TRBV6-5 to TRBJ2-3; D might be TRBD2 (5 bases). The germline gives CDR1 MNHEY, CDR2 SVGAGI. This CDR3 spans 14 amino acids. V was clipped by 10 bases and J by 0 bases, with 14 bases between them. The CDR3: CATESGMSTDTQYF. In DNA, the CDR3 is TGTGCCACCGAGTCCGGGATGAGCACAGATACGCAGTATTTT.

The V and J genes are TRBV6-6 and TRBJ2-4; D is unresolved. The CDR3 runs to 12 residues. The V end was cut by 7 bases, the J end by 8 bases, with 12 bases between. Germline CDR1 and CDR2: MNHNY and SVGAGI (reference sequence). The CDR3 reads CASTDSPDIQYF. Here the CDR3 DNA reads TGTGCCAGCACCGACTCGCCGGACATTCAGTACTTC.

This clone occurred once. The gene calls are TRBV27 and TRBJ1-3; TRBD1 is a possible D gene (5 bases). V lost 4 bases, J lost 0 bases, and 10 bases lay in between. Germline V gives CDR1 MNHEY, CDR2 SMNVEV (reference sequence). This CDR3 has 15 residues. CDR3 loop: CASSSTGVSGNTIYF. The DNA of the CDR3 is TGTGCCAGCAGTTCAACAGGCGTCTCTGGAAACACCATATATTTT.

The chain uses TRBV19 and TRBJ1-6; D is undetermined. Looked up from germline, CDR1 is LNHDA and CDR2 is SQIVND (reference sequence). CDR3 length: 13 amino acids. With 6 bases removed from V and 7 bases from J, the gap between germline ends came to 10 bases. As DNA, the CDR3 is TGTGCCAGTAGATATGGCTGGAATTCACCCCTCCACTTT. Encoded protein: CASRYGWNSPLHF.

This clone was observed once. V usage is TRBV19 and J usage is TRBJ1-6, with a possible D match to TRBD1 (5 bases). This CDR3 region has 12 residues. V dropped 11 bases and J dropped 10 bases, with 15 bases sitting between them. Looked up from germline, CDR1 is LNHDA and CDR2 is SQIVND (reference sequence). CDR3 DNA sequence: TGTGCCTCGGGGGGGTATGGATCACCCCTCCACTTT. Translated, it gives CASGGYGSPLHF.

The chain recombines TRBV19 with TRBJ1-5, with TRBD1 identical over 7 bases. CDR1 and CDR2 (germline): LNHDA, SQIVND (reference sequence). After removal of 7 bases from V and 11 bases from J, the junction contained 20 bases not matched to a gene. This CDR3 has 16 amino acids. CDR3 DNA sequence: TGTGCCAGTAACGGACAGGAGTATCCAACTTTTTGGTCCCAGCATTTT. Translating gives CASNGQEYPTFWSQHF.

The chain employs TRBV18 and TRBJ2-2, with D perhaps matching TRBD1 (6 bases). Germline V gene data show CDR1 as KGHSH and CDR2 as LQKENI. The V end was cut by 3 bases, the J end by 5 bases, with 13 bases between. The CDR3 length is 15 residues. CDR3 sequence reads: CASSPRAQGTGELFF. In DNA, the CDR3 is TGTGCCAGCTCACCCCGGGCCCAGGGGACCGGGGAGCTGTTTTTT.